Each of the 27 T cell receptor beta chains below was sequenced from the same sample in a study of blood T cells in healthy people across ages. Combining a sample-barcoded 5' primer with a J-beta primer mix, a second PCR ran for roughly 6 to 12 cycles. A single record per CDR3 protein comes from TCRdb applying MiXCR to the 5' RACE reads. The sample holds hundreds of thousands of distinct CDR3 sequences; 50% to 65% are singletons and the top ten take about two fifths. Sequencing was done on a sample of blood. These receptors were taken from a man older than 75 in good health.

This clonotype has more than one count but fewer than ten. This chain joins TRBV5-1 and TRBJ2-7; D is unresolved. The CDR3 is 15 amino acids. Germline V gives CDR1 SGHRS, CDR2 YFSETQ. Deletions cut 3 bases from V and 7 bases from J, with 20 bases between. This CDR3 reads CASSSLEEGSREQYF. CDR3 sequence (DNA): TGCGCCAGCAGCTCCCTAGAAGAAGGATCGCGGGAGCAGTACTTC.

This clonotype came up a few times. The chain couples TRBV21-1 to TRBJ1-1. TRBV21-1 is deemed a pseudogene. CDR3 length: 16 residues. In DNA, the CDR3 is TGTGCCAGCAGCAAATTAGCGTCAGGGCGGTGTCGAGGAGCTTTCTTT. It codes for CASSKLASGRCRGAFF.

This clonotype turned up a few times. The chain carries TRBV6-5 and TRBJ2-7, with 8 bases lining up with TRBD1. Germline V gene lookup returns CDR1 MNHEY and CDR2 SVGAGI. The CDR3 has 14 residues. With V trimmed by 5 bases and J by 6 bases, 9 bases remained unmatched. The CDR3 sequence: CASSTRQGQLEQYF. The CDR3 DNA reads TGTGCCAGCAGTACCCGACAGGGGCAGCTCGAGCAGTACTTC.

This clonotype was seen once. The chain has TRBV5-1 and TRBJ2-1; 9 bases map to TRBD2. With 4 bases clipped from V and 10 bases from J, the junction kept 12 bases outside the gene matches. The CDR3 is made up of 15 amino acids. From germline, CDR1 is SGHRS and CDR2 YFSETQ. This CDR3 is CASSPVKAGGIEQFF. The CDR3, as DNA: TGCGCCAGCAGCCCCGTTAAGGCGGGAGGGATAGAGCAGTTCTTC. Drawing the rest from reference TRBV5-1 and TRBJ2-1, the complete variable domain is KAGVTQTPRYLIKTRGQQVTLSCSPISGHRSVSWYQQTPGQGLQFLFEYFSETQRNKGNFPGRFSGRQFSNSRSEMNVSTLELGDSALYLCASSPVKAGGIEQFFGPGTRLTVL.

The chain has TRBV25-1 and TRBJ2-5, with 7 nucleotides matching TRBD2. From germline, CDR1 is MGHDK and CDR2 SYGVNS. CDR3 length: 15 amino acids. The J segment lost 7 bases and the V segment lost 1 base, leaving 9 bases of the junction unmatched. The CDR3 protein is CASSELVGGQGTQYF. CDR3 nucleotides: TGTGCCAGCAGTGAATTAGTGGGAGGGCAGGGGACCCAGTACTTC.

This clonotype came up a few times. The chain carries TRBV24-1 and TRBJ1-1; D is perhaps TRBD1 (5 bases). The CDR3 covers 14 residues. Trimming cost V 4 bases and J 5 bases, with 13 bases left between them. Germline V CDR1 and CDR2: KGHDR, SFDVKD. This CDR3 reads CATSEAGQRTEAFF. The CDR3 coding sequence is TGTGCCACCAGTGAAGCAGGGCAAAGGACTGAAGCTTTCTTT.

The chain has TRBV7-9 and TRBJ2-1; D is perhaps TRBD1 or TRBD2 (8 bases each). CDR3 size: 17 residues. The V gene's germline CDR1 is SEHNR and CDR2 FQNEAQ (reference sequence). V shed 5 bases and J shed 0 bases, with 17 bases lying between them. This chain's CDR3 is CASSPGGGGSSYNEQFF. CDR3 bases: TGTGCCAGCAGCCCAGGGGGCGGGGGGTCCTCCTACAATGAGCAGTTCTTC. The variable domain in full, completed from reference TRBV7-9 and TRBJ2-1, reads DTGVSQNPRHKITKRGQNVTFRCDPISEHNRLYWYRQTLGQGPEFLTYFQNEAQLEKSRLLSDRFSAERPKGSFSTLEIQRTEQGDSAMYLCASSPGGGGSSYNEQFFGPGTRLTVL.

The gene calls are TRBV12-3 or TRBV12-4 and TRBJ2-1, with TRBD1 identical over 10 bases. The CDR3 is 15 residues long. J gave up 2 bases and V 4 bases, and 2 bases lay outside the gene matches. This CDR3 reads CASSYGTGAYNEQFF. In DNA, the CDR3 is TGTGCCAGCAGTTACGGGACAGGGGCCTACAATGAGCAGTTCTTC.

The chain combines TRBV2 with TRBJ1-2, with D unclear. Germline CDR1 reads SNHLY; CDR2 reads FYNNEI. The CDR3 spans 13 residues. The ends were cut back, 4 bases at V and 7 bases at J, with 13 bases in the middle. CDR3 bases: TGTGCCAGCAGTGGTGACACTCGGGGTGGCTACACCTTC. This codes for CASSGDTRGGYTF.

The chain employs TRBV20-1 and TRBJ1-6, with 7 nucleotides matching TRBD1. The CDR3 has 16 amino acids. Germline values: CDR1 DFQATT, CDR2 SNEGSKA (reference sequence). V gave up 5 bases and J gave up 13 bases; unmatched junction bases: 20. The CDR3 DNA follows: TGCAGTGCTGGTAGTTTACCGGGACAGTCCCCCGAGCCCCTCCACTTT. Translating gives CSAGSLPGQSPEPLHF.

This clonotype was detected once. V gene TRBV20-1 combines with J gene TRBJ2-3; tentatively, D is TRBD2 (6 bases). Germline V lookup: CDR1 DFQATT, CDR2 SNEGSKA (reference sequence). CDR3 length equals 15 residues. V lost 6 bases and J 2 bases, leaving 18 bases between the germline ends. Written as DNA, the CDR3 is TGCAGTGCAAGGCCCGGGGACTTCCCCACAGATACGCAGTATTTT. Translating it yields CSARPGDFPTDTQYF.

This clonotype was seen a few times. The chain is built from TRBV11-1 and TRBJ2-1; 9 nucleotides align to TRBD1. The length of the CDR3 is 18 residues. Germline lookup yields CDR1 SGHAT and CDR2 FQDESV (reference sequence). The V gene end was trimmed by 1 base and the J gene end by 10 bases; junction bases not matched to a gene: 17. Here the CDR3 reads CASSLGGITGGGYREQFF. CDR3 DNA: TGTGCCAGCAGCTTAGGGGGGATAACAGGGGGCGGGTACCGGGAGCAGTTCTTC.

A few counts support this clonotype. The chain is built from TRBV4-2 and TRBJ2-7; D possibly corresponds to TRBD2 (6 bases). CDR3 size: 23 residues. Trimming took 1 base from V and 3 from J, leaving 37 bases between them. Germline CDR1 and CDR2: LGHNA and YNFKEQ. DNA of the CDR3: TGTGCCAGCAGCCAAGGGTACGGGAGTGCCCCGTCTAAGGCTCAATCTAGCGTCTACGAGCAGTACTTC. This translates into CASSQGYGSAPSKAQSSVYEQYF.

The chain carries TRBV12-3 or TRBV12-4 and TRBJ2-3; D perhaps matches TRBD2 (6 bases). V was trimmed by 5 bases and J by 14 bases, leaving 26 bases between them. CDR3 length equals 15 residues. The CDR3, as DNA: TGTGCCAGCAGTCCGGCCGGAGGGGTACACAGATACGCGTATTTT. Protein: CASSPAGGVHRYAYF.

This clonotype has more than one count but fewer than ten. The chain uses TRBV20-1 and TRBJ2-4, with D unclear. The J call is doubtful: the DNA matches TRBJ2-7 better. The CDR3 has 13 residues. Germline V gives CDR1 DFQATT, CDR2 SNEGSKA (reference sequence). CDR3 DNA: TGCAGTGCTAGAGATCTAAGGGTCGGCGAGCAGTACTTC. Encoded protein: CSARDLRVGEQYF.

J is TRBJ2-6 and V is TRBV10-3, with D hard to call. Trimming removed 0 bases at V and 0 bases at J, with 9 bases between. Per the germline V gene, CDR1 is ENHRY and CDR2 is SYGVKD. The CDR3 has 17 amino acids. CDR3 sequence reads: CAISESDGPSGANVLTF. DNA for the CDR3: TGTGCCATCAGTGAGTCGGACGGTCCCTCTGGGGCCAACGTCCTGACTTTC.

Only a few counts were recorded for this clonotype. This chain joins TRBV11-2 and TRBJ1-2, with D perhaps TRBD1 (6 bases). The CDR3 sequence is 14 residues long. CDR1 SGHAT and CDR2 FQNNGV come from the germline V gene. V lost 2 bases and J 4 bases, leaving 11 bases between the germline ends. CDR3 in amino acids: CASSLFDRSYGYTF. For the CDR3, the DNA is TGTGCCAGCAGCTTATTCGACAGGAGCTATGGCTACACCTTC.

Here the CDR3 reads CASSLGQGSGYGYTF. The DNA for the CDR3 is TGTGCCAGCAGCCTAGGACAGGGATCGGGCTATGGCTACACCTTC. This sequence joins TRBV7-9 and TRBJ1-2; 8 bases map to TRBD1. Per germline, CDR1 SEHNR and CDR2 FQNEAQ (reference sequence). This CDR3 contains 15 residues. The V gene end was trimmed by 5 bases and the J gene end by 4 bases; junction bases not matched to a gene: 9.

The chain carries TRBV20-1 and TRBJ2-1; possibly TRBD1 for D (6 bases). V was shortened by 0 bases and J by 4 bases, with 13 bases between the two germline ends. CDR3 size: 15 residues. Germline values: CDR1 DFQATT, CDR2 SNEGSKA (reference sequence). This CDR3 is CSARDKQGAYNEQFF. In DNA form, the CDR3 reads TGCAGTGCTAGAGATAAACAGGGAGCGTACAATGAGCAGTTCTTC.

The CDR3 spells CASSVYGTGDEQYF. For the CDR3, the DNA is TGTGCCAGCAGCGTATACGGGACAGGGGACGAGCAGTACTTC. The rearrangement links TRBV7-6 to TRBJ2-4; TRBD1 matches at 10 bases. Gene TRBJ2-7 matches the end of the DNA better, so the J call may be wrong. Germline CDR1 is SGHVS and CDR2 is FNYEAQ. This CDR3 has 14 residues.

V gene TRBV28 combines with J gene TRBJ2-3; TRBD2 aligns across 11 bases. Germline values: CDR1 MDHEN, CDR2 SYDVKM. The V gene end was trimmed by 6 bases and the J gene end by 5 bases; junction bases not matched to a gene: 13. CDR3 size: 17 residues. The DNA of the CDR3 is TGTGCCAGCAGGGGACTAGCGGAGGGGGTCCGAGAAGATACGCAGTATTTT. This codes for CASRGLAEGVREDTQYF.

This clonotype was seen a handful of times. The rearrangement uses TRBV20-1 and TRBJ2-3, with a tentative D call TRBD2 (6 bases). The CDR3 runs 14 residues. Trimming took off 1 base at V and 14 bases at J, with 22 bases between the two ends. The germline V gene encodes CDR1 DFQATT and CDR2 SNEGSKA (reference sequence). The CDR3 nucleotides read TGCAGTGCTAGAGGCCGGGAGCCGTCCAGATACGCGTATTTT. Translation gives CSARGREPSRYAYF.

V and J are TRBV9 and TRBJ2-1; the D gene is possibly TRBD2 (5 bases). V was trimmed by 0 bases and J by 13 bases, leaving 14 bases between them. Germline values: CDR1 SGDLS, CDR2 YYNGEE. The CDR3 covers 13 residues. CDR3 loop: CASSVVNGETQFF. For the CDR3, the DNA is TGTGCCAGCAGCGTAGTTAACGGGGAGACCCAGTTCTTC.

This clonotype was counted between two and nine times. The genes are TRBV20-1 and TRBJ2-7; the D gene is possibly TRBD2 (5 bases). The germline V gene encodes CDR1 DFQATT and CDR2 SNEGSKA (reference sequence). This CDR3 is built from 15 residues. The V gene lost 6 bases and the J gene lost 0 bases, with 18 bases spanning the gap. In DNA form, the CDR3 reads TGCAGTGCCAGGCGAAGCTGGAGGAGCTCCTACGAGCAGTACTTC. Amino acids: CSARRSWRSSYEQYF.

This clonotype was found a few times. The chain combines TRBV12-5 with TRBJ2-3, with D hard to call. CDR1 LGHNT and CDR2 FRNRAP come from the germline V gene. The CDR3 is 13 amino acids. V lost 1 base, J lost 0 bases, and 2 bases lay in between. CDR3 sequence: CASGLGSTDTQYF. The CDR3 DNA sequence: TGTGCTAGTGGTTTGGGGAGCACAGATACGCAGTATTTT.

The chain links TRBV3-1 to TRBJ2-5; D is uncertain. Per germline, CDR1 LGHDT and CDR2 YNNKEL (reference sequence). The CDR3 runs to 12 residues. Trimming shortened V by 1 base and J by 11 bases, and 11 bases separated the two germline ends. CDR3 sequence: CASSQGLFEQYF. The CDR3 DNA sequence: TGTGCCAGCAGCCAAGGCCTCTTTGAGCAGTACTTC.

CDR3 in amino acids: CASSQDGWGFEQYF. The CDR3 DNA sequence: TGTGCCAGCAGCCAAGATGGGTGGGGCTTCGAGCAGTACTTC. V is TRBV3-1 and J is TRBJ2-5, with D perhaps matching TRBD1 (5 bases). The last part of the DNA fits TRBJ2-7 better; the J call may be wrong. Germline CDR1 LGHDT, CDR2 YNNKEL (reference sequence). The CDR3 loop spans 14 amino acids.